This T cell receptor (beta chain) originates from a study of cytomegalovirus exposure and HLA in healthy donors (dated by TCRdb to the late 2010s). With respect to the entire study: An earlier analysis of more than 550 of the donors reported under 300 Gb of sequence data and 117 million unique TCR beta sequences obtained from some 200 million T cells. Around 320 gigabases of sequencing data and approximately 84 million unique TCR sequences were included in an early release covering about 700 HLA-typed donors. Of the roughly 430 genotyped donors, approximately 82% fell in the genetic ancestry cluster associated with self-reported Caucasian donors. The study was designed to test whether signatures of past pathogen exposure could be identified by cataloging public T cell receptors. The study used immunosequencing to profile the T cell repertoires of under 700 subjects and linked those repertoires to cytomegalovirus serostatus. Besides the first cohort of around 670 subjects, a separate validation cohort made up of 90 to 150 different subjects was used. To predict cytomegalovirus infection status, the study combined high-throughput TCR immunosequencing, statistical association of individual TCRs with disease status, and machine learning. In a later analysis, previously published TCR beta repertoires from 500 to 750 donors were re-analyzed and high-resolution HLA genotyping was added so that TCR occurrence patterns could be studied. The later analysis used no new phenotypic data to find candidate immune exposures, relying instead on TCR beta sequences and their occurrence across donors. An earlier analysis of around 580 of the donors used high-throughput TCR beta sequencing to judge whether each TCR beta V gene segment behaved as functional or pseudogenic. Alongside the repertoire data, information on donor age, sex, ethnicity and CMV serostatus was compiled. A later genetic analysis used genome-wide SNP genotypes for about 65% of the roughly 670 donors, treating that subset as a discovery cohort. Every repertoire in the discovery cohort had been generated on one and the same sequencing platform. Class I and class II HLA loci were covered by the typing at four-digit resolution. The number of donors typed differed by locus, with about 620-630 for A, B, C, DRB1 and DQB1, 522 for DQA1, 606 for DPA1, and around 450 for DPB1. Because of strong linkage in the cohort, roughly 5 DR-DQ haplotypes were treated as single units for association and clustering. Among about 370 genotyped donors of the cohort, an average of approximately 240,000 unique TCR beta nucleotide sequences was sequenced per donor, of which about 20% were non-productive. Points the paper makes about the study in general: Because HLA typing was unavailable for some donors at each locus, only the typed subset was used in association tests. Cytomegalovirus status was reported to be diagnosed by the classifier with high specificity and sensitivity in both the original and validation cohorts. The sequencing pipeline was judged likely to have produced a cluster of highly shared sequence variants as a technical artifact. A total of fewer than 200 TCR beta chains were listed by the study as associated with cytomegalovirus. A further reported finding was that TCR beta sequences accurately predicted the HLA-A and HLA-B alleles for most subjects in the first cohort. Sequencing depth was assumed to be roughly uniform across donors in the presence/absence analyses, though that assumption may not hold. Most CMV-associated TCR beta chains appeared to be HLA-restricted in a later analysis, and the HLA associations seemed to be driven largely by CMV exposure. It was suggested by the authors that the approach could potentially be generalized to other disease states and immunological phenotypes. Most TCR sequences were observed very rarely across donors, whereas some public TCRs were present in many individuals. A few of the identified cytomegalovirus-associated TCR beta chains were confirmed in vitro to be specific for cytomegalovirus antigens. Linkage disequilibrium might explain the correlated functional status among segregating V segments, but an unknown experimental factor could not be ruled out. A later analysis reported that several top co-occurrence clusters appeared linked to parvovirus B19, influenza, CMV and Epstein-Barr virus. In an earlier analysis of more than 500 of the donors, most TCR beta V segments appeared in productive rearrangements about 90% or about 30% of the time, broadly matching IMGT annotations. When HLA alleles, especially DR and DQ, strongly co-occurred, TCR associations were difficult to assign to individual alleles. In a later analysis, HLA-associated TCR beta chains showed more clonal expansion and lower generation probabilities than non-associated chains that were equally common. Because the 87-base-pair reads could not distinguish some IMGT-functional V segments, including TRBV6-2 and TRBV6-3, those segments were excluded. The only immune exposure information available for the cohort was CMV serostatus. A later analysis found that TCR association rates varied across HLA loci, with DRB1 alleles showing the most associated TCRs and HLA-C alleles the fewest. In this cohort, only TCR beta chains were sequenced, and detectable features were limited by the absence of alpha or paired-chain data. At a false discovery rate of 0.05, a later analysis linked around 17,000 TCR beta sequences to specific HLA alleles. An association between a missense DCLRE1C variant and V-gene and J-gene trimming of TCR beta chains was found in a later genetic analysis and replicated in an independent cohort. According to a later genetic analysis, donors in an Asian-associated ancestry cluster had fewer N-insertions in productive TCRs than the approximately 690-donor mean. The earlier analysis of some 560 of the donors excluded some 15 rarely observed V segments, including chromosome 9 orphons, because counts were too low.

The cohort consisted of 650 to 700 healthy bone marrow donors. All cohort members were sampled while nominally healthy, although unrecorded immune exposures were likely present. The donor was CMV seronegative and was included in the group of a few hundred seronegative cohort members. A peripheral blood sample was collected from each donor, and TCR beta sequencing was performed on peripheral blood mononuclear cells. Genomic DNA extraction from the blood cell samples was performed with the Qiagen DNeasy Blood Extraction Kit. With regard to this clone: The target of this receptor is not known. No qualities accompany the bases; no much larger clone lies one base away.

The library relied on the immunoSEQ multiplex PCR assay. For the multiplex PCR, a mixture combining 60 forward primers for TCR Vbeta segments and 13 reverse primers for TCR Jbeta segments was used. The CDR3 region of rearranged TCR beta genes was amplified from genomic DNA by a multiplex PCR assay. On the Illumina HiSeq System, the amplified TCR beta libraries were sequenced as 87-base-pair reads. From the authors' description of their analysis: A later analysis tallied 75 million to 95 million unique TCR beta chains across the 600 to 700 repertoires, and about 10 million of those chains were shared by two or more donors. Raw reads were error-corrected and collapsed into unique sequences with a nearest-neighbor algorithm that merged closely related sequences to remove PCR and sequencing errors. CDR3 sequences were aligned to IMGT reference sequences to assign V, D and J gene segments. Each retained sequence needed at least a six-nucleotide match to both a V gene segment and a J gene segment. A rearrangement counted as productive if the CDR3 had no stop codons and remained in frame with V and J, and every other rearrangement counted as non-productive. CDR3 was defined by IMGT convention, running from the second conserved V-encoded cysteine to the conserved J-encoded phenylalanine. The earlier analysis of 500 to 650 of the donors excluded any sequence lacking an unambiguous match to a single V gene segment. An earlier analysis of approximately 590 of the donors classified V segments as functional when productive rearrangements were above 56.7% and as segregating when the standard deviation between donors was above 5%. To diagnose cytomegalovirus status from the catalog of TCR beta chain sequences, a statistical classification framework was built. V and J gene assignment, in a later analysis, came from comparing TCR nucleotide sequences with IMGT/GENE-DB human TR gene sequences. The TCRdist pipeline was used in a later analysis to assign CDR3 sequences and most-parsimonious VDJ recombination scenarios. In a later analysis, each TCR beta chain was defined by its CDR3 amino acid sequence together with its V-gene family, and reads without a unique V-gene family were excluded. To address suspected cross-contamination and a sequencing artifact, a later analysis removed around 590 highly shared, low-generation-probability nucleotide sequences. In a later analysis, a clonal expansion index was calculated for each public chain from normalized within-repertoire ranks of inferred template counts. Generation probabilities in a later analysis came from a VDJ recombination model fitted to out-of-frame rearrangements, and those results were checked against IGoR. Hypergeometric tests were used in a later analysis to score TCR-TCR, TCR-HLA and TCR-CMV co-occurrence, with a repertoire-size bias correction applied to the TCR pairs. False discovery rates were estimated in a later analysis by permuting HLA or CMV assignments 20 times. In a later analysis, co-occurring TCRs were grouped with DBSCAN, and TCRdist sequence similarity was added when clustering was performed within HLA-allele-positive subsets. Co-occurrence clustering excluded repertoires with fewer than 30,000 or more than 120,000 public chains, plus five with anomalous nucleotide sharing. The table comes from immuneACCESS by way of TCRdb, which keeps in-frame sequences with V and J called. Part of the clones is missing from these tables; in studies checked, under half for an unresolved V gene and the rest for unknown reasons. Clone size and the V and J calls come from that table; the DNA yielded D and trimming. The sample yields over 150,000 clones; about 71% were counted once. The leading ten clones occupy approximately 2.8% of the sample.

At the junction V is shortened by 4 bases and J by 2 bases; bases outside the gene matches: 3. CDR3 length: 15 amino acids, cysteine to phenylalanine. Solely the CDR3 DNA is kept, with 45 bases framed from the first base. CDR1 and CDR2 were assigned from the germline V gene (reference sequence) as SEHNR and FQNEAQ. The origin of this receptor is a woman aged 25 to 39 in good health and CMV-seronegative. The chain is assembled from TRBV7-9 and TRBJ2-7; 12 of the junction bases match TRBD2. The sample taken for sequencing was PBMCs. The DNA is TGTGCCAGCAGCTCAAGGACTAGCGGGGCCTACGAGCAGTACTTC. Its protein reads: CASSSRTSGAYEQYF.